In this sample, the clone carrying this T cell receptor (beta chain) turned up a few times. Via MiXCR, TCRdb re-called the PCR reads, giving one row per CDR3 protein. The sample has some 84,000 distinct CDR3 sequences, 45% to 55% seen once. The sample comes from a study of CDR3 diversity in severe acne. V trimming: 6 bases; J trimming: 5 bases; junction bases outside the gene matches: 11. CDR3 size: 15 residues. Germline V gene data show CDR1 as KGHSH and CDR2 as LQKENI. The chain carries TRBV18 and TRBJ2-7; 9 positions match TRBD1. Input material: blood. The sequence came from a male donor in good health, serving as a control. Here the CDR3 DNA reads TGTGCCAGCTCGCCCCCGGGACAGGGTAATGACGAGCAGTACTTC. Protein product: CASSPPGQGNDEQYF.